One and the same sample provided the 14 T cell receptor beta chains below, sequenced in a study of T cell responses to AZD1222 COVID-19 vaccine. Clones were sequenced by immunoSEQ multiplex PCR, and TCRdb holds only the in-frame ones, with some missing. The repertoire holds about 130,000 clones, with roughly 88% as singletons. The specimen was peripheral blood, collected on day 0 of MenACWY control vaccination. These receptors were obtained from an adult in good health.

The chain couples TRBV6-5 to TRBJ1-5; D is perhaps TRBD1 (6 bases). With 6 bases removed from V and 0 bases from J, the gap between germline ends came to 12 bases. This CDR3 is 15 amino acids long. In germline, CDR1 is MNHEY, CDR2 SVGAGI. CDR3 in amino acids: CASRDGQFSNQPQHF. The CDR3, as DNA: TGTGCCAGCAGAGACGGACAGTTTAGCAATCAGCCCCAGCATTTT.

The rearrangement links TRBV27 to TRBJ1-2; D is uncertain. Between the trimmed V and J ends, which lost 2 bases and 3 bases, there was a span of 13 bases. Looked up from germline, CDR1 is MNHEY and CDR2 is SMNVEV (reference sequence). This CDR3 has 15 residues. The CDR3: CASSLGKSGYYGYTF. In DNA form, the CDR3 reads TGTGCCAGCAGTTTAGGAAAATCTGGGTACTATGGCTACACCTTC.

This CDR3 reads CASSLDRDYGYTF. CDR3 sequence (DNA): TGTGCCAGCAGCCTGGACAGGGACTATGGCTACACCTTC. The J gene is TRBJ1-2, the V gene TRBV5-6, with 8 nucleotides matching TRBD1. After removal of 4 bases from V and 3 bases from J, the junction contained 2 bases not matched to a gene. The CDR3 totals 13 residues. Germline CDR1 SGHDT, CDR2 YYEEEE.

The chain joins TRBV6-5 to TRBJ2-1; no reliable D call. CDR3 size: 15 residues. Trimming stripped 0 bases from V and 9 bases from J, with 15 bases between. Germline loops: CDR1 MNHEY, CDR2 SVGAGI. The CDR3 is CASSYSPGPVFEQFF. CDR3 DNA: TGTGCCAGCAGTTACTCGCCGGGCCCGGTGTTTGAGCAGTTCTTC.

This chain connects TRBV9 to TRBJ1-1; a possible D gene is TRBD1 (6 bases). Germline CDR1 SGDLS, CDR2 YYNGEE. This CDR3 contains 15 residues. V was cut by 5 bases and J by 4 bases, with 18 bases left in between. The CDR3 DNA reads as TGTGCCAGCAGACCCCATGGAGGGGGATTCACTGAAGCTTTCTTT. Its translation: CASRPHGGGFTEAFF.

The V call is TRBV6-6, the J call TRBJ2-1; 8 bases line up with TRBD1. Trimming cost V 6 bases and J 5 bases; bases outside gene matches: 9. The CDR3 sequence is 15 residues long. Germline CDR1 MNHNY, CDR2 SVGAGI (reference sequence). CDR3 in amino acids: CASRPGQGTHNEQFF. The CDR3 DNA reads as TGTGCCAGCAGACCTGGACAGGGTACCCACAATGAGCAGTTCTTC.

The chain joins TRBV7-9 to TRBJ1-4, with a weak D call TRBD1 (5 bases). V was trimmed by 5 bases and J by 5 bases, leaving 15 bases between them. Looked up from germline, CDR1 is SEHNR and CDR2 is FQNEAQ (reference sequence). The CDR3 runs 15 residues. In nucleotides, the CDR3 is TGTGCCAGCAGCCTGACCGGGACGCTCAATGAAAAACTGTTTTTT. Its protein is CASSLTGTLNEKLFF.

The chain recombines TRBV14 with TRBJ1-2; the D gene is possibly TRBD1 (5 bases). Trimming took 0 bases from V and 3 from J, leaving 14 bases between them. Germline CDR1 SGHDN, CDR2 FVKESK. This CDR3 has 16 amino acids. CDR3 sequence: CASSQDLEGIYYGYTF. CDR3 coding DNA: TGTGCCAGCAGCCAAGATTTGGAGGGGATCTACTATGGCTACACCTTC.

The chain has TRBV28 and TRBJ1-4; D is undetermined. The germline V and J ends were trimmed by 2 bases and 10 bases, with 11 bases remaining between them. The germline V gene has CDR1 MDHEN and CDR2 SYDVKM. The CDR3 runs to 13 residues. CDR3: CASSLGPRLKLFF. The CDR3 DNA reads as TGTGCCAGCAGTTTAGGCCCGCGGTTAAAACTGTTTTTT. Drawing the rest from reference TRBV28 and TRBJ1-4, the complete variable domain is DVKVTQSSRYLVKRTGEKVFLECVQDMDHENMFWYRQDPGLGLRLIYFSYDVKMKEKGDIPEGYSVSREKKERFSLILESASTNQTSMYLCASSLGPRLKLFFGSGTQLSVL.

The chain employs TRBV2 and TRBJ2-5, with D possibly being TRBD2 (5 bases). The CDR3 loop spans 13 amino acids. Per the germline V gene, CDR1 is SNHLY and CDR2 is FYNNEI. Trimming cost V 6 bases and J 4 bases, with 12 bases left between them. The chain's CDR3 is CASSPTSRETQYF. The CDR3 DNA reads TGTGCCAGCAGCCCAACTAGTCGAGAGACCCAGTACTTC.

The chain joins TRBV13 to TRBJ1-3; 7 bases agree with TRBD1. Germline values: CDR1 PRHDT, CDR2 FYEKMQ (reference sequence). The V gene end was trimmed by 2 bases and the J gene end by 3 bases; junction bases not matched to a gene: 7. The CDR3 is 16 residues long. The CDR3 reads CASSLRSGGGGNTIYF. CDR3 DNA sequence: TGTGCCAGCAGCTTACGTTCAGGGGGAGGTGGAAACACCATATATTTT.

The chain joins TRBV5-1 to TRBJ2-7; D may correspond to TRBD1 or TRBD2 (5 bases each). There are 12 residues in the CDR3. V shed 4 bases and J shed 7 bases, with 12 bases lying between them. The V gene's germline CDR1 is SGHRS and CDR2 YFSETQ. The CDR3 protein is CASSPGHGEQYF. In DNA, the CDR3 is TGCGCCAGCAGCCCGGGGCATGGGGAGCAGTACTTC. Full variable domain (rest looked up from reference TRBV5-1 and TRBJ2-7): KAGVTQTPRYLIKTRGQQVTLSCSPISGHRSVSWYQQTPGQGLQFLFEYFSETQRNKGNFPGRFSGRQFSNSRSEMNVSTLELGDSALYLCASSPGHGEQYFGPGTRLTVT.

The chain combines TRBV7-6 with TRBJ2-2, with a possible D match to TRBD1 (6 bases). This CDR3 has 15 residues. CDR1 SGHVS and CDR2 FNYEAQ come from the germline V gene. The V end was cut by 4 bases, the J end by 6 bases, with 15 bases between. This CDR3 reads CASSYTGSGAGELFF. The CDR3 DNA follows: TGTGCCAGCAGCTATACCGGGTCAGGGGCCGGGGAGCTGTTTTTT. The whole variable domain, remainder taken from reference TRBV7-6 and TRBJ2-2, is GAGVSQSPRYKVTKRGQDVALRCDPISGHVSLYWYRQALGQGPEFLTYFNYEAQQDKSGLPNDRFSAERPEGSISTLTIQRTEQRDSAMYRCASSYTGSGAGELFFGEGSRLTVL.

This chain uses TRBV7-6 with TRBJ2-3, with 9 bases fitting TRBD2. V dropped 1 base and J dropped 2; count of bases not matched to a gene: 4. The CDR3 has 16 amino acids. Per the germline V gene, CDR1 is SGHVS and CDR2 is FNYEAQ. CDR3 nucleotide sequence: TGTGCCAGCAGCTTAGAGAGCGGGAGGACCACAGATACGCAGTATTTT. This gives the protein CASSLESGRTTDTQYF.